The 16 T cell receptor beta chains reported below all come from one sample, sequenced in a study of radiation and T cells in renal cell carcinoma. The method was immunoSEQ multiplex PCR; TCRdb's version includes in-frame clones alone and lacks a portion of them. Of around 77,000 clones listed, roughly 80% are singletons. The time point denotes: blood 4 weeks post-SBRT, at nephrectomy. As for treatment: 15 Gy SBRT to primary tumor, nephrectomy 4 weeks later. Sequences were derived from blood, sampled from a patient whose treatment included radiotherapy and nephrectomy. Receptor source: a woman aged 55-70 years with renal cell carcinoma.

This chain joins TRBV5-1 and TRBJ1-2; maybe TRBD1 (6 bases). The germline gives CDR1 SGHRS, CDR2 YFSETQ. The CDR3 extends over 14 amino acids. V was shortened by 3 bases and J by 3 bases, with 12 bases between the two germline ends. DNA for the CDR3: TGCGCCAGCAGCTCGATGGCAGGGGACTATGGCTACACCTTC. This encodes CASSSMAGDYGYTF.

The gene calls are TRBV6-1 and TRBJ1-2, with TRBD1 identical over 7 bases. The CDR3 consists of 14 residues. Germline trimming cut 5 bases from V and 2 bases from J; bases unmatched to any gene: 5. Germline CDR1 and CDR2: MNHNS and SASEGT. This chain's CDR3 is CASSPLGQNYGYTF. In DNA, the CDR3 is TGTGCCAGCAGTCCGCTGGGACAGAACTATGGCTACACCTTC.

J is TRBJ1-5 and V is TRBV19, with D unresolved. Germline V lookup: CDR1 LNHDA, CDR2 SQIVND (reference sequence). This CDR3 is 12 amino acids long. V lost 1 base to trimming and J lost 7 bases, with 5 bases between them. CDR3 coding DNA: TGTGCCAGTAGTATAGCAGGACAGCCCCAGCATTTT. Protein product: CASSIAGQPQHF.

The CDR3 nucleotides read TGTGCCAGCAGCCGGAATTCGGGACTTCCAAACGAGCAGTACTTC. Translating gives CASSRNSGLPNEQYF. The rearrangement joins TRBV5-8 to TRBJ2-7, with D perhaps matching TRBD2 (6 bases). The germline V and J ends were trimmed by 4 bases and 5 bases, with 19 bases remaining between them. This CDR3 region has 15 residues. Looked up from germline, CDR1 is SGHTS and CDR2 is YDEGEE.

V is TRBV19 and J is TRBJ1-2; D gene uncertain. This CDR3 has 13 amino acids. CDR1 LNHDA and CDR2 SQIVND come from the germline V gene (reference sequence). Trimming stripped 5 bases from V and 8 bases from J, with 15 bases between. The CDR3 region is CASSYVNSQGYTF. CDR3 DNA: TGTGCCAGTAGTTATGTAAACTCGCAAGGCTACACCTTC. The variable domain in full, with the rest retrieved from reference TRBV19 and TRBJ1-2, is DGGITQSPKYLFRKEGQNVTLSCEQNLNHDAMYWYRQDPGQGLRLIYYSQIVNDFQKGDIAEGYSVSREKKESFPLTVTSAQKNPTAFYLCASSYVNSQGYTFGSGTRLTVV.

The chain recombines TRBV5-1 with TRBJ2-1; tentative D call: TRBD1 (5 bases). V was shortened by 2 bases and J by 0 bases, with 12 bases between the two germline ends. The germline V gene encodes CDR1 SGHRS and CDR2 YFSETQ. The CDR3 contains 16 residues. The CDR3 is CASSFARVSSYNEQFF. The DNA of the CDR3 is TGCGCCAGCAGCTTTGCCAGGGTGAGCTCCTACAATGAGCAGTTCTTC. Filled out from reference TRBV5-1 and TRBJ2-1, the complete variable domain reads KAGVTQTPRYLIKTRGQQVTLSCSPISGHRSVSWYQQTPGQGLQFLFEYFSETQRNKGNFPGRFSGRQFSNSRSEMNVSTLELGDSALYLCASSFARVSSYNEQFFGPGTRLTVL.

The chain combines TRBV11-2 with TRBJ1-2; the match to TRBD1 covers 10 bases. V was pared by 5 bases and J by 5 bases, with 17 bases of the junction left unmatched. Germline CDR1 SGHAT, CDR2 FQNNGV. The CDR3 is 18 residues long. This CDR3 is CASSLTGTGAGDGYGYTF. In nucleotides, the CDR3 is TGTGCCAGCAGCCTCACCGGGACAGGGGCCGGTGACGGATATGGCTACACCTTC. Using reference TRBV11-2 and TRBJ1-2 for the parts outside the CDR3, the full variable domain is EAGVAQSPRYKIIEKRQSVAFWCNPISGHATLYWYQQILGQGPKLLIQFQNNGVVDDSQLPKDRFSAERLKGVDSTLKIQPAKLEDSAVYLCASSLTGTGAGDGYGYTFGSGTRLTVV.

The V gene is TRBV10-3, the J gene TRBJ2-2; 15 bases map to TRBD2. The V segment lost 6 bases and the J segment 1 base; nucleotides outside the gene matches: 9. This CDR3 region has 19 residues. Germline V gene lookup returns CDR1 ENHRY and CDR2 SYGVKD. CDR3 amino acids: CAIRDPGLAGGRNTGELFF. The CDR3 nucleotides are TGTGCCATCAGAGACCCGGGACTAGCGGGGGGACGGAACACCGGGGAGCTGTTTTTT.

The rearrangement joins TRBV5-4 to TRBJ2-7; 7 bases are shared with TRBD1. This CDR3 region has 15 residues. Germline V gene sequence: CDR1 SGHNT, CDR2 YYREEE (reference sequence). The J segment lost 3 bases and the V segment lost 1 base, leaving 7 bases of the junction unmatched. CDR3: CASSLMGQQGYEQYF. CDR3 coding DNA: TGTGCCAGCAGCTTGATGGGACAGCAAGGCTACGAGCAGTACTTC.

This clone was found a few times. The chain has TRBV5-4 and TRBJ1-3, with D uncertain. The V gene lost 3 bases and the J gene lost 7 bases, with 14 bases spanning the gap. The CDR3 length is 14 residues. Germline lookup yields CDR1 SGHNT and CDR2 YYREEE (reference sequence). DNA of the CDR3: TGTGCCAGCAGCTCCGGGGTTCTTGGCAACACCATATATTTT. Translation gives CASSSGVLGNTIYF.

In this sample, this clone turned up once. The chain combines TRBV7-2 with TRBJ1-1; no definite D call. Trimming left V 0 bases short and J 1 base short, with 12 bases between. The CDR3 covers 16 residues. Germline CDR1 and CDR2: SGHTA and FQGNSA. CDR3 region: CASSLAGQVTNTEAFF. The CDR3 DNA reads as TGTGCCAGCAGCTTAGCGGGCCAGGTGACGAACACTGAAGCTTTCTTT.

This clone was observed a handful of times. The V and J genes are TRBV5-1 and TRBJ2-1; D is ambiguous. This CDR3 has 16 amino acids. V was trimmed by 0 bases and J by 2 bases, leaving 12 bases between them. Germline CDR1 reads SGHRS; CDR2 reads YFSETQ. CDR3 nucleotide sequence: TGCGCCAGCAGCTTGGATAGGGAACGGACCTACAATGAGCAGTTCTTC. This translates into CASSLDRERTYNEQFF.

The V call is TRBV9, the J call TRBJ1-2; 9 bases line up with TRBD1. This CDR3 comprises 15 residues. The ends lost 0 bases at V and 0 bases at J; junction bases unmatched: 0. In germline, CDR1 is SGDLS, CDR2 YYNGEE. The CDR3 region is CASSVGTGANYGYTF. CDR3 nucleotides: TGTGCCAGCAGCGTAGGGACAGGGGCTAACTATGGCTACACCTTC.

The chain links TRBV28 to TRBJ2-1, with unresolved D. There are 12 residues in the CDR3. Germline assignment: CDR1 MDHEN and CDR2 SYDVKM. V shed 1 base and J shed 8 bases, with 6 bases lying between them. CDR3 nucleotide sequence: TGTGCCAGCAGTTTATTCCGAGATGAGCAGTTCTTC. Protein: CASSLFRDEQFF.

The rearrangement joins TRBV27 to TRBJ1-1; TRBD1 aligns across 7 bases. CDR1 is MNHEY and CDR2 is SMNVEV in the germline V gene (reference sequence). V gave up 9 bases and J gave up 6 bases; unmatched junction bases: 13. This CDR3 contains 14 residues. The CDR3 is CASCLRQGWPEAFF. CDR3 nucleotides: TGTGCCAGTTGTCTTCGACAGGGCTGGCCTGAAGCTTTCTTT.

The genes are TRBV12-5 and TRBJ2-1; D is possibly TRBD1 (5 bases). The CDR3 sequence is 13 residues long. The germline V gene encodes CDR1 LGHNT and CDR2 FRNRAP. V was clipped by 4 bases and J by 6 bases, with 10 bases between them. The CDR3 bases are TGTGCTAGTGGTTCATTAGGGGTCAATGAGCAGTTCTTC. Translated: CASGSLGVNEQFF. The full variable domain, in which reference TRBV12-5 and TRBJ2-1 provide the parts outside the CDR3, is DARVTQTPRHKVTEMGQEVTMRCQPILGHNTVFWYRQTMMQGLELLAYFRNRAPLDDSGMPKDRFSAEMPDATLATLKIQPSEPRDSAVYFCASGSLGVNEQFFGPGTRLTVL.